The next 25 T cell receptor beta chains were all read from a single sample in a study of post-analysis software for immune sequencing data. Overall study findings and caveats: Higher frequency in patients than in controls was seen for roughly five TRBV segments, with TRBV5-6, TRBV5-1 and TRBV20-1 among them.

The antigens for these receptors are not known. Each TCR beta cDNA library carried unique molecular identifiers. TCRdb reprocessed the PCR reads via MiXCR and lists one record per CDR3 protein. The data hold roughly 170,000 distinct CDR3 sequences, with 30% observed a single time. The specimen was blood. Receptors originate from a girl aged 10 to 17 with multiple sclerosis.

A remark on this clonotype: Since a much larger clone is just one base distant, this may be a read error. The chain recombines TRBV20-1 with TRBJ1-2; 8 nucleotides match TRBD1. The CDR3 is made up of 13 amino acids. Germline V gene sequence: CDR1 DFQATT, CDR2 SNEGSKA (reference sequence). Here the CDR3 DNA reads TGCAGTGCTAGAGGGGACAGGCACTATGGCCACACCTTC. Its translation is CSARGDRHYGHTF.

CDR3 bases: TGTGCCAGCAGTCAGGGGGGATGGAATGAGCAGTACTTC. This encodes CASSQGGWNEQYF. The rearrangement joins TRBV28 to TRBJ2-5; D is possibly TRBD1 (7 bases). Germline values: CDR1 MDHEN, CDR2 SYDVKM. Between the trimmed V and J ends, which lost 5 bases and 11 bases, there was a span of 18 bases. This CDR3 has 13 amino acids.

The table lists this clonotype with a count of one. One junction end disagrees with the germline gene, perhaps due to a read error. V and J are TRBV12-3 or TRBV12-4 and TRBJ2-1; 9 nucleotides align to TRBD2. The CDR3 is 15 amino acids. The CDR3 DNA reads as TGTGCCAGCAGTCAGTCAGTAGCGGGAGTCTATGAGCAGGTCTTC. Translating gives CASSQSVAGVYEQVF.

This clonotype was picked up many times. The chain joins TRBV20-1 to TRBJ1-2; 8 nucleotides line up with TRBD1. The CDR3 length is 16 residues. V lost 0 bases to trimming and J lost 1 base; unmatched junction nucleotides: 7. The V gene's germline CDR1 is DFQATT and CDR2 SNEGSKA (reference sequence). The CDR3 DNA reads TGCAGTGCTAGAGATTCGGGGACAGGCGTTAACTATGGCTACACCTTC. This sequence encodes CSARDSGTGVNYGYTF.

This clonotype has ten or more counts. The gene calls are TRBV9 and TRBJ2-7; D uncertain. The CDR3 covers 12 residues. Germline V lookup: CDR1 SGDLS, CDR2 YYNGEE. V was shortened by 4 bases and J by 6 bases, with 11 bases between the two germline ends. The CDR3 is CASSSDGFEQYF. The CDR3 nucleotides read TGTGCCAGCAGCTCCGACGGTTTCGAGCAGTACTTC.

The CDR3 DNA follows: TGCAGTGCTATCACAGGGGGAGGGACCCAGTACTTC. This encodes CSAITGGGTQYF. The J gene is TRBJ2-5, the V gene TRBV20-1, with TRBD1 identical over 8 bases. J was trimmed by 7 bases and V by 4 bases; bases with no gene match: 5. CDR1 and CDR2 from the germline V gene are DFQATT and SNEGSKA (reference sequence). The CDR3 runs 12 residues.

This clonotype has at least ten counts. The V gene is TRBV5-6, the J gene TRBJ2-7; D remains ambiguous. Germline V CDR1 and CDR2: SGHDT, YYEEEE. V shed 4 bases and J shed 3 bases, with 11 bases lying between them. The CDR3 has 13 amino acids. The CDR3: CASSRTRIYEQYF. For the CDR3, the DNA is TGTGCCAGCAGCCGGACGAGGATCTACGAGCAGTACTTC.

This clonotype has more than one count but fewer than ten. The chain uses TRBV18 and TRBJ1-2; 7 bases match TRBD1. With V trimmed by 4 bases and J by 7 bases, 9 bases remained unmatched. The CDR3 is made up of 14 amino acids. The germline gives CDR1 KGHSH, CDR2 LQKENI. CDR3 nucleotide sequence: TGTGCCAGCTCACGCCTGACAGGGACGGGTGGCTACACCTTC. It encodes CASSRLTGTGGYTF.

In this sample, this clonotype turned up many times. The chain carries TRBV6-5 and TRBJ1-1; D is unresolved. Germline V gene lookup returns CDR1 MNHEY and CDR2 SVGAGI. CDR3 length: 11 amino acids. V lost 2 bases to trimming and J lost 11 bases, with 9 bases between them. The CDR3 reads CASSYGEKAFF. CDR3 sequence (DNA): TGTGCCAGCAGTTACGGGGAGAAGGCTTTCTTT.

This clonotype was seen more than once but under ten times. V gene TRBV11-2 combines with J gene TRBJ2-1; 11 positions agree with TRBD2. V gave up 3 bases and J gave up 4 bases; unmatched junction bases: 5. The CDR3 runs 16 residues. From germline, CDR1 is SGHAT and CDR2 FQNNGV. CDR3 loop: CASSFRLAGMYNEQFF. DNA of the CDR3: TGTGCCAGCAGCTTTAGACTAGCGGGAATGTACAATGAGCAGTTCTTC.

V gene TRBV10-2 combines with J gene TRBJ1-1; 9 nucleotides agree with TRBD1. V was pared by 8 bases and J by 4 bases, with 2 bases of the junction left unmatched. CDR3 length: 12 residues. Germline V gene lookup returns CDR1 WSHSY and CDR2 SAAADI. The CDR3 is CASVTGGTEAFF. The CDR3, as DNA: TGCGCCAGCGTGACAGGGGGCACTGAAGCTTTCTTT.

The chain recombines TRBV29-1 with TRBJ2-2, with 8 bases fitting TRBD1. The CDR3 has 15 amino acids. The trim removed 4 bases at V and 7 bases at J, leaving 11 bases unmatched. Per the germline V gene, CDR1 is SQVTM and CDR2 is ANQGSEA. The CDR3 loop reads CSVVFETGDIGELFF. In nucleotides, the CDR3 is TGCAGCGTTGTATTTGAGACAGGGGACATCGGGGAGCTGTTTTTT.

This chain links TRBV5-6 with TRBJ1-2; D is undetermined. Trimming stripped 5 bases from V and 6 bases from J, with 26 bases between. The CDR3 has 17 amino acids. In germline, CDR1 is SGHDT, CDR2 YYEEEE. The CDR3 region is CASSHSGLRQDWHGYTF. Here the CDR3 DNA reads TGTGCCAGCAGTCACTCGGGTCTACGTCAAGATTGGCATGGCTACACCTTC.

The chain combines TRBV6-6 with TRBJ1-4; 10 bases match TRBD1. Losses at the gene ends were 6 bases for V and 6 bases for J; bases not matched to a gene: 4. This CDR3 is built from 14 residues. Germline V gene sequence: CDR1 MNHNY, CDR2 SVGAGI (reference sequence). CDR3 protein: CASRRQGAHEKLFF. CDR3 DNA sequence: TGTGCCAGCAGGCGACAGGGGGCTCATGAAAAACTGTTTTTT.

Of note for this clonotype: This may be a read error, as it is one base from a much larger clone. The V gene is TRBV12-3 or TRBV12-4, the J gene TRBJ2-4; 9 nucleotides line up with TRBD1. With the DNA end fitting TRBJ2-7 better, the J assignment may be wrong. CDR3 length equals 18 residues. As DNA, the CDR3 is TGTGCCAACAGTCCCCGTTTACCGATAAGACAGGGGGCCTACGAGCAGTACTTC. Residues: CANSPRLPIRQGAYEQYF.

This clonotype was counted only a few times. V gene TRBV30 combines with J gene TRBJ1-4, with 9 bases aligning to TRBD1. V shed 1 base, J shed 8 bases, and the junction held 8 bases outside the gene matches. CDR1 and CDR2 from the germline V gene are GTSNPN and SVGIG (reference sequence). The CDR3 has 15 residues. The CDR3 DNA reads as TGTGCCTGGAGTGCGGGGGACAGGGCTGGGGAAAAACTGTTTTTT. This sequence encodes CAWSAGDRAGEKLFF.

This clonotype has a count of ten or more. The chain uses TRBV9 and TRBJ1-2, with 10 bases lining up with TRBD1. Germline-derived CDR1 and CDR2 are SGDLS and YYNGEE. V lost 0 bases, J lost 8 bases, and 4 bases stayed unmatched. The CDR3 is 14 residues long. This chain's CDR3 is CASSVGGQGTGYTF. For the CDR3, the DNA is TGTGCCAGCAGCGTAGGGGGACAGGGGACCGGCTACACCTTC.

This clonotype was found many times. The rearrangement joins TRBV7-3 to TRBJ2-4; 10 bases line up with TRBD1. The CDR3 is 20 amino acids. J lost 0 bases, V lost 3 bases, and 14 bases had no gene match. In germline, CDR1 is SGHTA, CDR2 FQGTGA. CDR3 coding DNA: TGTGCCAGCAGCTTTGAACGACAGGGGGCGAGGGATTTAGCCAAAAACATTCAGTACTTC. This gives the protein CASSFERQGARDLAKNIQYF.

The CDR3 sequence: CSARDGPFLYRDRFPCGYTF. The CDR3 DNA reads as TGCAGTGCTAGAGATGGACCCTTCTTATATCGAGACAGATTTCCCTGTGGCTACACCTTC. J is TRBJ1-2 and V is TRBV20-1, with a tentative D call TRBD1 (5 bases). CDR3 length equals 20 residues. Looked up from germline, CDR1 is DFQATT and CDR2 is SNEGSKA (reference sequence). The V and J ends lost 0 bases and 7 bases respectively, with 33 bases between them.

This clonotype has only a few counts. This sequence joins TRBV6-1 and TRBJ2-1, with D unresolved. Trimming cost V 10 bases and J 0 bases, with 13 bases left between them. The germline V gene encodes CDR1 MNHNS and CDR2 SASEGT. This CDR3 is 14 amino acids long. The CDR3 region has the DNA TGTGCCAACCTAGATCTGAACTCCTACAATGAGCAGTTCTTC. It is translated as CANLDLNSYNEQFF.

V and J are TRBV28 and TRBJ2-5; D is possibly TRBD2 (5 bases). Germline-derived CDR1 and CDR2 are MDHEN and SYDVKM. Trimming left V 8 bases short and J 1 base short, with 14 bases between. CDR3 length: 14 residues. This CDR3 reads CASDRLSGQETQYF. The CDR3 DNA follows: TGTGCCAGCGACCGCCTGAGCGGCCAAGAGACCCAGTACTTC.

This clonotype was observed many times. J is TRBJ2-7 and V is TRBV28; D is uncertain. The CDR3 consists of 10 residues. V lost 10 bases and J 9 bases, leaving 13 bases between the germline ends. Germline V gene sequence: CDR1 MDHEN, CDR2 SYDVKM. The chain's CDR3 is CATFHLGQYF. Written as DNA, the CDR3 is TGTGCCACCTTCCACTTGGGGCAGTACTTC.

The chain combines TRBV5-1 with TRBJ2-5, with D possibly TRBD2 on 6 matching bases. Germline V gives CDR1 SGHRS, CDR2 YFSETQ. The CDR3 spans 14 residues. The V gene lost 2 bases and the J gene lost 3 bases, with 11 bases spanning the gap. The CDR3 loop reads CASSFGGMKETQYF. The CDR3 DNA sequence: TGCGCCAGCAGCTTCGGGGGAATGAAAGAGACCCAGTACTTC.

This clonotype was observed a few times. A read error is possible here, since a much larger clone lies one base away. V gene TRBV4-1 combines with J gene TRBJ2-3; D may match TRBD1 or TRBD2 (5 bases each). Germline CDR1 reads MGHRA; CDR2 reads YSYEKL. CDR3 size: 14 residues. The CDR3 DNA reads TGCGCCAGCAGCGTTCCCGGGGACGGGGATACGCGGTATTTT. It yields the protein CASSVPGDGDTRYF.

This clonotype was observed a few times. This chain links TRBV20-1 with TRBJ2-7; 8 bases are a match to TRBD2. Looked up from germline, CDR1 is DFQATT and CDR2 is SNEGSKA (reference sequence). Trimming at V came to 0 bases and at J to 4 bases, leaving 8 bases not matched to a gene. CDR3 size: 15 residues. CDR3 DNA sequence: TGCAGTGCTAGAGATGACGGGAGGGCTTCGTACGAGCAGTACTTC. It codes for CSARDDGRASYEQYF.